In this sample, the clone carrying this T cell receptor beta chain turned up a few times. These data belong to a study of early T cells in non-severe SARS-CoV-2 infection. TCRdb processed the 5' RACE reads anew with MiXCR; each CDR3 protein has one entry. The table lists 80,000 to 100,000 distinct CDR3 sequences, about 14% of them singletons, with around 6.4% in the top ten. Germline CDR1 and CDR2: MDHEN and SYDVKM. The ends lost 5 bases at V and 1 base at J; junction bases unmatched: 0. This CDR3 is built from 13 residues. This clonotype was obtained from an adult who was a healthcare worker with PCR-confirmed SARS-CoV-2 infection or an uninfected control (not recorded which). The sample taken for sequencing was whole blood. The chain couples TRBV28 to TRBJ2-3, with 7 bases matching TRBD2. This CDR3 reads CASSAGGTDTQYF. CDR3 nucleotides: TGTGCCAGCAGTGCGGGGGGCACAGATACGCAGTATTTT.